The 7 T cell receptor beta chains listed next were all sequenced from one sample in a study of T-cell reconstitution after alpha-beta-depleted transplantation in children. Unique molecular identifiers were incorporated into the prepared TCRbeta library. TCRdb fed the PCR reads into MiXCR, producing one record per CDR3 protein. Of fewer than 700,000 distinct CDR3 sequences in the sample, about 21% are singletons; the top ten hold 12% to 15%. Sequencing used PBMCs, mostly from graft donor cells, obtained 360 days after TCRalphabeta/CD19-depleted stem cell transplant. The source of these receptors is a boy younger than two who had a stem cell transplant for acute myeloid leukemia, so the T cells may come from the graft donor.

This clonotype was counted between two and nine times. The chain has TRBV7-3 and TRBJ1-2, with 9 bases identical to TRBD1. There are 21 residues in the CDR3. CDR1 SGHTA and CDR2 FQGTGA come from the germline V gene. Trimming cost V 1 base and J 0 bases; bases outside gene matches: 18. The DNA for the CDR3 is TGTGCCAGCAGCTTAAGTTTGGGACAGGGATTAAAGGGGAATTCTAACTATGGCTACACCTTC. Its translation: CASSLSLGQGLKGNSNYGYTF.

In the case of this clonotype: The CDR3 ends on some other residue instead of the conserved phenylalanine or tryptophan, so this is likely a read error. The DNA is omitted, as the CDR3 cannot be located on it reliably, and the CDR3 follows TCRdb's listing. This rearrangement joins TRBV6-2 or TRBV6-3 to TRBJ2-5; the listed D gene, TRBD2, was not tested against the DNA. The CDR3 comprises 13 residues, both ends counted. Germline loops: CDR1 MNHEY, CDR2 SVGEGT. The CDR3: CASSSPSLAGVSL.

Only a few counts were recorded for this clonotype. V usage is TRBV6-1 and J usage is TRBJ2-2, with 9 bases identical to TRBD1. There are 15 residues in the CDR3. Losses at the gene ends were 8 bases for V and 5 bases for J; bases not matched to a gene: 9. From germline, CDR1 is MNHNS and CDR2 SASEGT. Here the CDR3 DNA reads TGTGCCAGCGGGAGGGGGACAGGGCGGACCGGGGAGCTGTTTTTT. It encodes CASGRGTGRTGELFF.

The genes are TRBV5-1 and TRBJ2-7; D not resolved. Germline CDR1 and CDR2: SGHRS and YFSETQ. V dropped 3 bases and J dropped 1 base, with 14 bases sitting between them. The CDR3 loop spans 15 amino acids. The CDR3 spells CASSSSMRPSYEQYF. CDR3 coding DNA: TGCGCCAGCAGCTCGAGTATGAGGCCATCCTACGAGCAGTACTTC. Based on the CDR3 plus reference TRBV5-1 and TRBJ2-7, the full variable domain is KAGVTQTPRYLIKTRGQQVTLSCSPISGHRSVSWYQQTPGQGLQFLFEYFSETQRNKGNFPGRFSGRQFSNSRSEMNVSTLELGDSALYLCASSSSMRPSYEQYFGPGTRLTVT.

The chain couples TRBV28 to TRBJ2-1, with D possibly called TRBD1 or TRBD2 (5 bases each). V gave up 7 bases and J gave up 9 bases, with 13 bases separating them. This CDR3 contains 12 residues. Germline V gene lookup returns CDR1 MDHEN and CDR2 SYDVKM. This chain's CDR3 is CASITLRGEQFF. In DNA form, the CDR3 reads TGTGCCAGCATTACTTTGAGGGGTGAGCAGTTCTTC.

This clonotype came up a few times. This chain connects TRBV20-1 to TRBJ2-7; 8 bases map to TRBD1. The CDR3 sequence is 13 residues long. J gave up 4 bases and V 7 bases, and 9 bases lay outside the gene matches. Germline V gene data show CDR1 as DFQATT and CDR2 as SNEGSKA (reference sequence). The CDR3 is CSGEDRESYEQYV. Here the CDR3 DNA reads TGCAGTGGGGAGGACAGGGAATCGTACGAGCAGTACGTC.

Ten or more counts support this clonotype. The chain uses TRBV20-1 and TRBJ2-7; D is perhaps TRBD1 (5 bases). Germline values: CDR1 DFQATT, CDR2 SNEGSKA (reference sequence). The CDR3 has 14 residues. V lost 0 bases and J 6 bases, leaving 15 bases between the germline ends. DNA of the CDR3: TGCAGTGCTAGAGATCTGGCAGGGAATGGCGAGCAGTACTTC. It codes for CSARDLAGNGEQYF.